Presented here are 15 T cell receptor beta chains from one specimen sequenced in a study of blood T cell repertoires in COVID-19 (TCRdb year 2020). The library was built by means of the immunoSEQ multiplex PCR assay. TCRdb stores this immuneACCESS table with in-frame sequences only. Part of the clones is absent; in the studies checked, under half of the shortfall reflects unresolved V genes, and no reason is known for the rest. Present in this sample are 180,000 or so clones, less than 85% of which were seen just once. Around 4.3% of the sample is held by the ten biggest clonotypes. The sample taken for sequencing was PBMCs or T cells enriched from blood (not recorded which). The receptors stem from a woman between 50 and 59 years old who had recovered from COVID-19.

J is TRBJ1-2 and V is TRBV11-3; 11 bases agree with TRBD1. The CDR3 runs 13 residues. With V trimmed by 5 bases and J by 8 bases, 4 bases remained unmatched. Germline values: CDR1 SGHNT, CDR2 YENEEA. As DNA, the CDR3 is TGTGCCAGCAGCGACAGGACAGGGGGCGGCTACACCTTC. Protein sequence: CASSDRTGGGYTF.

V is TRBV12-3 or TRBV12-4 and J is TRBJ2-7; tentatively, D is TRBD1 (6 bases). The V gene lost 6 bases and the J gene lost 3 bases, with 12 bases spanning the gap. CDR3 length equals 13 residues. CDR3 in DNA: TGTGCCAGCAGCACCACAGGGTTCTACGAGCAGTACGTC. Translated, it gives CASSTTGFYEQYV.

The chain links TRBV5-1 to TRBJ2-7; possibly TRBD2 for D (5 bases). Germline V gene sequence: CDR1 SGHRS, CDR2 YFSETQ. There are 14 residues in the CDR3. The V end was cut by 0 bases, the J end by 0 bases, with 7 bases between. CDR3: CASSLEGSSYEQYV. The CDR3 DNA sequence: TGCGCCAGCAGCTTGGAAGGGAGCTCCTACGAGCAGTACGTC.

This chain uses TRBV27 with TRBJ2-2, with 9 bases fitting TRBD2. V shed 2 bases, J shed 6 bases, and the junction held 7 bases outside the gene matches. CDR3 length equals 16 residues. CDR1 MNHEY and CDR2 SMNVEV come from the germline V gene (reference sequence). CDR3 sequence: CASSLRGGRAAGELFF. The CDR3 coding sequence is TGTGCCAGCAGTTTAAGGGGCGGGAGGGCCGCCGGGGAGCTGTTTTTT.

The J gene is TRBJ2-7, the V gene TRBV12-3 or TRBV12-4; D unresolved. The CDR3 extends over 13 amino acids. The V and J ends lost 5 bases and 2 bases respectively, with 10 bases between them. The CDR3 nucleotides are TGTGCCAGCAGTAGAGACACGACCTACGAGCAGTACGTC. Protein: CASSRDTTYEQYV.

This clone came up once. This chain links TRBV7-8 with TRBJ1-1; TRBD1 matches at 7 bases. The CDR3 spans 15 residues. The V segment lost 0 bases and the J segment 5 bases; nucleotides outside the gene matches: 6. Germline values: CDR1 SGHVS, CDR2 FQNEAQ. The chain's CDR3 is CASSLALTGSTEAFF. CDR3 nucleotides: TGTGCCAGCAGCTTAGCGCTGACAGGGTCGACTGAAGCTTTCTTT.

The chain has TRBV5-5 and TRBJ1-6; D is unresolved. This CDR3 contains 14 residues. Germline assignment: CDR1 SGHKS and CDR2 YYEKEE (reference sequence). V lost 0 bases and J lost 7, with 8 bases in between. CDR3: CASSLGPTNSPLHF. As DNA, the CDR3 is TGTGCCAGCAGCTTGGGCCCTACCAATTCACCCCTCCACTTT.

The CDR3 DNA is TGTGCCAGCTCGGGAGGGGGCCCTGAAGCTTTCTTT. This gives the protein CASSGGGPEAFF. The chain joins TRBV9 to TRBJ1-1, with TRBD1 matching over 7 bases. Trimming removed 7 bases from V and 6 bases from J; junction bases left unmatched: 6. The CDR3 runs 12 residues. Germline V CDR1 and CDR2: SGDLS, YYNGEE.

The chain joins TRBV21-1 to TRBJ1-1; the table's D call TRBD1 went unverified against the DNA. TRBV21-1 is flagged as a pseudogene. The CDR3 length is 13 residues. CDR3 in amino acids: CASSYRENTEAFF. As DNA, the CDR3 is TGTGCCAGCAGTTACAGGGAGAACACTGAAGCTTTCTTT.

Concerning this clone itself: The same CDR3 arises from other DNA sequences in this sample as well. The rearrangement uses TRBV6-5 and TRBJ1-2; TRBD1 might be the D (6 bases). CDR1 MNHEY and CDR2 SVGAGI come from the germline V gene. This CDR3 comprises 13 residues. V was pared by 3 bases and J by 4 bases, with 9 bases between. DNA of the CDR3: TGTGCCAGCAGTTATACAGGGACCTATGGCTACACCTTC. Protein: CASSYTGTYGYTF.

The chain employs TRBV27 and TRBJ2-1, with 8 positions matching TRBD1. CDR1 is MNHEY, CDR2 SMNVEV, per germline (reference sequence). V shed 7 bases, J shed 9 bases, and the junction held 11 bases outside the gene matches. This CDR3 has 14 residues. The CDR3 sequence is CASTDRGPTGEQFF. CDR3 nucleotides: TGTGCCAGCACCGACAGGGGCCCCACGGGTGAGCAGTTCTTC.

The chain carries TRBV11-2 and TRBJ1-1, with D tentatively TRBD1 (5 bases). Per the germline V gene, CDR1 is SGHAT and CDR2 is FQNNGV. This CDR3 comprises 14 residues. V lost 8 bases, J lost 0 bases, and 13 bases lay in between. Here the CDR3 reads CASVSGAMNTEAFF. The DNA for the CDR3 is TGTGCCAGCGTTTCTGGGGCCATGAACACTGAAGCTTTCTTT.

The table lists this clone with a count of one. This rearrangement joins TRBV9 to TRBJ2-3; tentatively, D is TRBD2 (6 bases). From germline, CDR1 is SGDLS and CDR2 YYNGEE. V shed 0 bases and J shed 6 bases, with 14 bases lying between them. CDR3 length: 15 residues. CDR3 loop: CASSVAGGGTDTQYF. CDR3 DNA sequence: TGTGCCAGCAGCGTAGCTGGTGGGGGGACGGATACGCAGTATTTT.

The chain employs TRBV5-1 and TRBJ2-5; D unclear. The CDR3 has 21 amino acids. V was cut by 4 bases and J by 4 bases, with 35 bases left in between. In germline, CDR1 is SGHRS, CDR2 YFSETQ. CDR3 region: CASSLETVRSQPLLMAETQYF. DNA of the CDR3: TGCGCCAGCAGCCTTGAAACGGTTCGGAGCCAACCACTCCTAATGGCAGAGACCCAGTACTTC.

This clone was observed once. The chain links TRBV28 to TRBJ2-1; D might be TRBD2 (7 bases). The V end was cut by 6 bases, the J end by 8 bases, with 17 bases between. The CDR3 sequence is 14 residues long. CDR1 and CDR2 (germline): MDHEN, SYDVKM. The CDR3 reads CASRRGGESHEQFF. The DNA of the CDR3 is TGTGCCAGCAGGCGCGGGGGCGAGAGTCATGAGCAGTTCTTC.